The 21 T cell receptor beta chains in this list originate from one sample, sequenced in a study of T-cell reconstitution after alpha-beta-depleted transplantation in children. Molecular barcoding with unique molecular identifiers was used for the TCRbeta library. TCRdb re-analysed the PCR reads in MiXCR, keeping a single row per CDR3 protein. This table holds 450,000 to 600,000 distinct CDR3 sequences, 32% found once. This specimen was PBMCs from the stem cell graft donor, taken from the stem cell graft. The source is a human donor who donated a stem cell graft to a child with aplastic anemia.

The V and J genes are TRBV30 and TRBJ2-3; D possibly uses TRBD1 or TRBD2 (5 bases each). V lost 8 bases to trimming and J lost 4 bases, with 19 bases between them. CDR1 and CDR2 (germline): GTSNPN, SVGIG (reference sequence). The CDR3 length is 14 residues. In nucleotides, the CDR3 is TGTGCCGGGGCGCGAGGGGCAGCTTCAGATACGCAGTATTTT. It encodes CAGARGAASDTQYF. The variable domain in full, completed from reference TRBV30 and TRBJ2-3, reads SQTIHQWPATLVQPVGSPLSLECTVEGTSNPNLYWYRQAAGRGLQLLFYSVGIGQISSEVPQNLSASRPQDRQFILSSKKLLLSDSGFYLCAGARGAASDTQYFGPGTRLTVL.

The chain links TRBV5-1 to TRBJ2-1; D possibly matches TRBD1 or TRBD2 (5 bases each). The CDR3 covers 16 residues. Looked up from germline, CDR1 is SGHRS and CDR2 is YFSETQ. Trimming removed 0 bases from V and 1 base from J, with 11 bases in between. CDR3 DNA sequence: TGCGCCAGCAGCTTGGACGAGGGGTTGTCCTACAATGAGCAGTTCTTC. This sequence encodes CASSLDEGLSYNEQFF.

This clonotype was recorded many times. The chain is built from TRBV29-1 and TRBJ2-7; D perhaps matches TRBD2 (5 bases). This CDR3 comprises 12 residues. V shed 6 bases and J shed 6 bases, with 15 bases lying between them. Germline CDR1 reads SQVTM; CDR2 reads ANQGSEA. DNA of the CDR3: TGCAGCGTGTTGAGGGAAACGCGCGAGCAGTACTTC. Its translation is CSVLRETREQYF.

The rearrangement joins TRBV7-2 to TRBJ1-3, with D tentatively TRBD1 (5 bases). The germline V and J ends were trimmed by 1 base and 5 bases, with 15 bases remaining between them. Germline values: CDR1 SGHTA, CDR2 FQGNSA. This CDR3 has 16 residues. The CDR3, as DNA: TGTGCCAGCAGCTTAGTCGCGGCAGGGATAAGAAACACCATATATTTT. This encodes CASSLVAAGIRNTIYF.

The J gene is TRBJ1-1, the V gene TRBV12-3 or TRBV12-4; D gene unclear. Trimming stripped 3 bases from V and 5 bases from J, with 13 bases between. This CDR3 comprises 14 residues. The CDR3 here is CASSFKAGVTEAFF. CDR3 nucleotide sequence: TGTGCCAGCAGTTTTAAGGCAGGCGTGACTGAAGCTTTCTTT.

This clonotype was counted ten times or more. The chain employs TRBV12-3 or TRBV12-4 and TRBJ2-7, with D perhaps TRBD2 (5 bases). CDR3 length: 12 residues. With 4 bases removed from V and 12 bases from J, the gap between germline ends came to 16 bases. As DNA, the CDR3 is TGTGCCAGCAGTTCCTACTCCCTGAGGGCGTACTTC. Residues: CASSSYSLRAYF.

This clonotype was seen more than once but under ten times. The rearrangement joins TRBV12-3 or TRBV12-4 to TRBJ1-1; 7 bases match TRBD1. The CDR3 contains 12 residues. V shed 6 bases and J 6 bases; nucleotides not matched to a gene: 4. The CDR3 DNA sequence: TGTGCCAGCAGGGACAGGTTCGCTGAAGCTTTCTTT. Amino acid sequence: CASRDRFAEAFF.

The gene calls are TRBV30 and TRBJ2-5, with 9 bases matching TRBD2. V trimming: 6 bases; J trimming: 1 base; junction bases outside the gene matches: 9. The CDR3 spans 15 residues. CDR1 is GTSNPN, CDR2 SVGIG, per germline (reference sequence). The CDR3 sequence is CACSRTSVLQETQYF. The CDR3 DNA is TGTGCCTGTTCTAGGACTAGCGTCCTCCAAGAGACCCAGTACTTC.

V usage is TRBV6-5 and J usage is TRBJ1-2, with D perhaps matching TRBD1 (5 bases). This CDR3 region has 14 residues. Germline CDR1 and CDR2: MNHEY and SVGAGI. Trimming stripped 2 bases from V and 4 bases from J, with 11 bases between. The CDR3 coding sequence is TGTGCCAGCAGTTACGACAGTTTATTCTATGGCTACACCTTC. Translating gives CASSYDSLFYGYTF.

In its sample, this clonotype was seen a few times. The CDR3 loop is CSAEGWTSGSPTDTQYF. CDR3 nucleotides: TGCAGCGCCGAAGGATGGACTAGCGGGAGCCCTACAGATACGCAGTATTTT. The chain employs TRBV29-1 and TRBJ2-3; 13 nucleotides agree with TRBD2. Germline V lookup: CDR1 SQVTM, CDR2 ANQGSEA. The CDR3 extends over 17 amino acids. V gave up 7 bases and J gave up 3 bases; unmatched junction bases: 13.

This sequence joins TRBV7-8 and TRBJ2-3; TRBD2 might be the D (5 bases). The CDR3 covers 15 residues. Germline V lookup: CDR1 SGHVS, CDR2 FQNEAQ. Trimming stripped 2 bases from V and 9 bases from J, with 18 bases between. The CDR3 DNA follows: TGTGCCAGCAGCTTATCTCGGACTCAATCGCAAACGCAGTATTTT. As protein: CASSLSRTQSQTQYF.

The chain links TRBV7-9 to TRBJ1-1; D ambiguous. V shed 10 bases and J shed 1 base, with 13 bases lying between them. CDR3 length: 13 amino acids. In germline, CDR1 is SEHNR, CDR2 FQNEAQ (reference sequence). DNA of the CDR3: TGTGCCAACTCGATTACCGCGAACACTGAAGCTTTCTTT. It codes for CANSITANTEAFF. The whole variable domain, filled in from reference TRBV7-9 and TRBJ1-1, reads DTGVSQNPRHKITKRGQNVTFRCDPISEHNRLYWYRQTLGQGPEFLTYFQNEAQLEKSRLLSDRFSAERPKGSFSTLEIQRTEQGDSAMYLCANSITANTEAFFGQGTRLTVV.

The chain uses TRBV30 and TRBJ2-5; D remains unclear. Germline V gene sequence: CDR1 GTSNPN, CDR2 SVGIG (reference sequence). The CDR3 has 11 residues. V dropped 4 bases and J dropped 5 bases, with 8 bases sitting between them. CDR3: CAWTTLETQYF. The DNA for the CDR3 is TGTGCCTGGACGACCCTGGAGACCCAGTACTTC.

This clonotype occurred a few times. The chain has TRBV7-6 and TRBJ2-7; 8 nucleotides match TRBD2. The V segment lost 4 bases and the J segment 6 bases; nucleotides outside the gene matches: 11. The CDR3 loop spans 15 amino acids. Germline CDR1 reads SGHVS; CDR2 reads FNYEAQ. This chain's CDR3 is CASSSTSGGLAEQYF. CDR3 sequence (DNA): TGTGCCAGCAGCTCAACTAGCGGCGGTCTGGCCGAGCAGTACTTC.

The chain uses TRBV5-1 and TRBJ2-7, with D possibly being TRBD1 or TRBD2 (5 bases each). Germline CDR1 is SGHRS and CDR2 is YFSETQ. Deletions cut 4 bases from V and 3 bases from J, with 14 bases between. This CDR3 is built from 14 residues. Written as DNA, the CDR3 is TGCGCCAGCAGCCCTGGGACGGACTTCTACGAGCAGTACGTC. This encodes CASSPGTDFYEQYV.

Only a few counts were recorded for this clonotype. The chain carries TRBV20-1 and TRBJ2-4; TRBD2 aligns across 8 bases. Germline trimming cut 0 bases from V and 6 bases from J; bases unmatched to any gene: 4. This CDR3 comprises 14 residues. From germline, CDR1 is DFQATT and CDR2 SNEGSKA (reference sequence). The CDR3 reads CSARDGRAGNIQYF. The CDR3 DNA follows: TGCAGTGCTAGAGACGGGAGGGCCGGAAACATTCAGTACTTC.

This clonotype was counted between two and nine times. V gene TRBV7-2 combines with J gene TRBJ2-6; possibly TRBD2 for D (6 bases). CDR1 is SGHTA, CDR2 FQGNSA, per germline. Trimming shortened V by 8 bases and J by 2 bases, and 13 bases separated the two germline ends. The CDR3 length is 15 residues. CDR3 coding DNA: TGTGCCAGCTTAGCGTGGGGGGCTGGGGCCAACGTCCTGACTTTC. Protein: CASLAWGAGANVLTF.

CDR3 loop: CASSPRTGGMDGYTF. CDR3 coding DNA: TGTGCCAGCAGCCCTCGGACAGGGGGCATGGATGGCTACACCTTC. The J gene is TRBJ1-2, the V gene TRBV9; 11 bases map to TRBD1. From germline, CDR1 is SGDLS and CDR2 YYNGEE. Trimming at V came to 4 bases and at J to 6 bases, leaving 8 bases not matched to a gene. The CDR3 runs 15 residues.

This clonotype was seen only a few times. The CDR3 spells CSATSGGLNTEAFF. The CDR3 coding sequence is TGCAGTGCTACTTCGGGGGGCTTGAACACTGAAGCTTTCTTT. The gene calls are TRBV20-1 and TRBJ1-1; tentative D call: TRBD1 (6 bases). The germline V and J ends were trimmed by 4 bases and 0 bases, with 12 bases remaining between them. CDR3 length: 14 amino acids. Per the germline V gene, CDR1 is DFQATT and CDR2 is SNEGSKA (reference sequence).

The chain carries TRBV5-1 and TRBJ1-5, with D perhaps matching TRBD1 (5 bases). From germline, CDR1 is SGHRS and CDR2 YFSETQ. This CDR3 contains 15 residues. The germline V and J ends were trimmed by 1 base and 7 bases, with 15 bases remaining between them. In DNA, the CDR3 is TGCGCCAGCAGCTTGTGGTCAGGGACCGGCCAGCCCCAGCATTTT. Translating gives CASSLWSGTGQPQHF.

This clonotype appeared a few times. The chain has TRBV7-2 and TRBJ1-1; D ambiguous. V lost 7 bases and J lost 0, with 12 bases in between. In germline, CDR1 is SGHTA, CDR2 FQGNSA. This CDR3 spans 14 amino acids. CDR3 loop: CASNMGSMNTEAFF. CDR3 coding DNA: TGTGCCAGCAATATGGGCAGTATGAACACTGAAGCTTTCTTT.